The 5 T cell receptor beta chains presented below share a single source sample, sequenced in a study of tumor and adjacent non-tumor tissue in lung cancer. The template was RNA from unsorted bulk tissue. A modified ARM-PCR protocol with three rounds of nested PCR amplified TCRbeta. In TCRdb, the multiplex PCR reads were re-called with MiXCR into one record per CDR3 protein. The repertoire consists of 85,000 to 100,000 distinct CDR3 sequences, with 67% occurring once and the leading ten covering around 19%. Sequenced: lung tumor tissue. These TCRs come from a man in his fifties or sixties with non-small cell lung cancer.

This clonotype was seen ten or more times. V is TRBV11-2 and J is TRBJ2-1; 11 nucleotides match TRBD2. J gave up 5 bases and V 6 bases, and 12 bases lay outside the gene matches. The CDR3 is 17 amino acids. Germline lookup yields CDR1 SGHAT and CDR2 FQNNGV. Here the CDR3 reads CASSLMEASGGNNEQFF. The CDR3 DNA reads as TGTGCCAGCAGTCTGATGGAGGCTAGCGGGGGGAACAATGAGCAGTTCTTC.

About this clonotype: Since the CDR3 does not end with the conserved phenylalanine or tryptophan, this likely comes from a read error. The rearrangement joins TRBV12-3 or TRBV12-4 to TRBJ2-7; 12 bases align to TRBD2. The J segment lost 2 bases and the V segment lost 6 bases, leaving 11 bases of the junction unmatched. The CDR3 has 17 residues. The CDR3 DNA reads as TGTGCCAGCAGCCTAGTACTAGCGGGGGGAACAGCCTACGAGCAGTACCTC. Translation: CASSLVLAGGTAYEQYL.

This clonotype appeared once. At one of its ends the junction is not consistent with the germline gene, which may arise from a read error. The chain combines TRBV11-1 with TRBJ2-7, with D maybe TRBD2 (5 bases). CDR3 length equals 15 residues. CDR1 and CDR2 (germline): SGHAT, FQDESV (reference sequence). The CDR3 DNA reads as TGTGCCATCAGCTTAGCGATCATAGGACCTATCAAGCAGTATTTC. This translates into CAISLAIIGPIKQYF.

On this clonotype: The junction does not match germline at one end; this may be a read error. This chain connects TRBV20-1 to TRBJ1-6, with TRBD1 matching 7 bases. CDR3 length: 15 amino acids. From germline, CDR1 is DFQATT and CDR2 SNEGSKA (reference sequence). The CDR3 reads CNARSAGTANSPLHF. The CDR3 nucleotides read TGCAATGCTAGATCTGCCGGGACAGCTAATTCACCCCTACACTTT.

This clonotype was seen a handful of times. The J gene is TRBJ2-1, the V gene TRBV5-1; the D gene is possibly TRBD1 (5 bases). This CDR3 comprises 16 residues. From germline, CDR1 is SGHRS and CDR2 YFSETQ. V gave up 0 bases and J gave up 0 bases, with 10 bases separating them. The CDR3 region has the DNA TGCGCCAGCAGCTTGGGGGGCACCTACTCCTACAATGAGCAGTTCTTC. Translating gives CASSLGGTYSYNEQFF.